This T cell receptor beta chain was recorded in a study of shared clonotypes between healthy human individuals. Germline lookup yields CDR1 LNHDA and CDR2 SQIVND (reference sequence). The V gene end was trimmed by 4 bases and the J gene end by 7 bases; junction bases not matched to a gene: 9. This CDR3 has 15 residues. Note on this clone: Its antigen is undetermined.

Whole-study findings and limits: Naive subsets typically showed greater estimated richness than memory subsets. Exclusively blood specimens were collected; tissue repertoires likely differ. Against clonotypes common to all four donors, non-shared ones had lower generation probabilities.

Sorted-subset replicate PCR reactions were performed with around 200 ng DNA, corresponding to 30,000 or so T cell genomes. Sequenced by immunoSEQ multiplex PCR; TCRdb stores in-frame clones only, minus some. Counted here are approximately 980,000 clones, around three quarters occurring once; the ten biggest clones make up about 1.5%. The chain carries TRBV19 and TRBJ2-4, with TRBD1 matching 8 bases. The sample was memory CD4+ T cells sorted from blood. Subset given: CD45RA-negative fraction. The origin of this receptor is a man aged 18 to 29 in good health. The CDR3 is CASSNPDRVGNIQYF. DNA for the CDR3: TGTGCCAGTAGTAACCCGGACAGGGTCGGGAACATTCAGTACTTC.